This note documents a single T cell receptor (beta chain) sequence. Its target is not known. The V and J ends lost 3 bases and 4 bases respectively, with 10 bases between them. The CDR3 runs to 13 residues. Looked up from germline, CDR1 is SGHRS and CDR2 is YFSETQ. The entry originates in a study of Ad26.COV2.S vaccination and SARS-CoV-2 variants. Generated by immunoSEQ multiplex PCR, the TCRdb table keeps only in-frame clones and is missing some. The table lists around 370,000 clones, 92% of them singletons. Notes on the study in general: It was reported that spike-specific CD8+ and CD4+ T cell responses were substantially broad after vaccination.

This chain joins TRBV5-1 and TRBJ1-2, with D perhaps matching TRBD1 (6 bases). The input for sequencing was peripheral blood, taken after recovery from COVID-19. The sequence derives from a human donor who had recovered from COVID-19. The DNA of the CDR3 is TGCGCCAGCAGCTACAGGGTGGGCTATGGCTACACCTTC. It encodes CASSYRVGYGYTF.